Included here is one TCR beta chain sequence, with context. What it binds is not known. The sample originates from a study of PD-1 blockade in classical Hodgkin lymphoma. Study-wide findings and caveats: Newly diagnosed patients reportedly trailed healthy donors in baseline TCR diversity. Initiation of nivolumab under 1 year after ASCT led to exclusion of patients. Partial responders and progressors had significantly lower baseline TCR diversity. Significantly greater TCR diversity emerged by C4D1 in CD4+ cells but not CD8+ cells.

The CDR3 contains 11 residues. Germline lookup yields CDR1 SNHLY and CDR2 FYNNEI. Trimming shortened V by 9 bases and J by 1 base, and 3 bases separated the two germline ends. Using immunoSEQ multiplex PCR, the repertoire was profiled, and TCRdb retains in-frame clones only, with some absent. This sample has more than 30,000 clones, with more than 60% found just once. The time point: cycle 4 day 1 (C4D1), after 6 weeks of nivolumab. Relapse was seen in all patients after autologous stem cell transplantation, and brentuximab vedotin exposure was variable. The chain links TRBV2 to TRBJ2-2, with no clear D. This receptor was taken from a human donor with classical Hodgkin lymphoma. Sequencing used peripheral blood mononuclear cells (PBMCs), obtained before the fourth cycle of nivolumab. The CDR3 region is CASKNTGELFF. CDR3 coding DNA: TGTGCCAGTAAGAACACCGGGGAGCTGTTTTTT.